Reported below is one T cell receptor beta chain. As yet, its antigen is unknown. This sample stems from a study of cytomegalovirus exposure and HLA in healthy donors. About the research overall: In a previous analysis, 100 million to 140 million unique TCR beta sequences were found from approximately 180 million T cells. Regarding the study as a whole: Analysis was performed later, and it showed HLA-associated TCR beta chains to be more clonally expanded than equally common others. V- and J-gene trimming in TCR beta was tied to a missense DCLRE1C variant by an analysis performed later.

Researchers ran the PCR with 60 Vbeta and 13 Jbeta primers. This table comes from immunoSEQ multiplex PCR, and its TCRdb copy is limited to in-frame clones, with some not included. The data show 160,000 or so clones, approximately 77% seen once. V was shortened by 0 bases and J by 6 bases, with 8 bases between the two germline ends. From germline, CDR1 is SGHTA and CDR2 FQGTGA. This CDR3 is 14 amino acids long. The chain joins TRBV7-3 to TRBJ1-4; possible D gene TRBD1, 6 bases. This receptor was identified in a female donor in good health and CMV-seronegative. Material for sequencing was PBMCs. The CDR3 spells CASSLTGGDEKLFF. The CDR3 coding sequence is TGTGCCAGCAGCTTAACAGGGGGGGATGAAAAACTGTTTTTT.